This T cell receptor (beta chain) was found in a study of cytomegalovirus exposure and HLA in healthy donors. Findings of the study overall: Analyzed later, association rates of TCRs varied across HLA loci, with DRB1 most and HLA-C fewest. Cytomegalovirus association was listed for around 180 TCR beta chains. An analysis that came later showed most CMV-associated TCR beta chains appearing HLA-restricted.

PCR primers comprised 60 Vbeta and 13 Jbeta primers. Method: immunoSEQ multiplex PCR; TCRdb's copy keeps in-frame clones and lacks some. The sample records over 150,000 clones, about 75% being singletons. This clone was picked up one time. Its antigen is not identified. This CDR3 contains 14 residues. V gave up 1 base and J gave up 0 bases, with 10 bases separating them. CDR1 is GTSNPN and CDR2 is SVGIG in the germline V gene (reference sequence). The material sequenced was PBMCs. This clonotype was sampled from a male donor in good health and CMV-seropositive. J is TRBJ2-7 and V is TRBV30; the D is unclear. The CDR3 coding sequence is TGTGCCTGGAGTGGGCAGGTCAGCTCCTACGAGCAGTACTTC. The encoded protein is CAWSGQVSSYEQYF.